This T cell receptor (beta chain) was captured in a study of human T cells and chemical hapten exposure. TCRdb re-called the RACE reads through MiXCR, storing one row per CDR3 protein. The sample carries 65,000 to 70,000 distinct CDR3 sequences, roughly 11% recorded once. Only a few counts were recorded for this clonotype. Time point defined: pre-sensitization, week 0. This sample's treatment: therapeutic diphenylcyclopropenone sensitization with weekly scalp DPC. The germline CDR1 and CDR2 sequences are SGDLS and YYNGEE. V was cut by 0 bases and J by 4 bases, with 7 bases left in between. The CDR3 has 13 amino acids.

The rearrangement links TRBV9 to TRBJ1-1; possibly TRBD1 for D (6 bases). The TCR was taken from a woman between 45 and 65 years old with alopecia areata. Some clones in this sample may be carry-over from other donors' samples. The sequenced sample was whole blood, obtained in connection with sensitization to the hapten diphenylcyclopropenone (DPC). The CDR3 nucleotides read TGTGCCAGCAGCGTAGTCAGGGGCACTGAAGCTTTCTTT. Amino acid sequence: CASSVVRGTEAFF.